This record covers a single T cell receptor (beta chain). This clone came up a few times. Its antigen is unknown. No base quality information exists; no much larger clone differs at one position. The data are from a study of shared clonotypes between healthy human individuals (dated by TCRdb to 2020 to 2022). Study-wide context: A few men and a couple of women, aged 18 to 49 years, made up the cohort. Per donor, three plates each were used for CD4 naive and CD4 memory, two for CD8 naive, and one for CD8 memory. To estimate repertoire size and how much clonotype sharing occurs between individuals, the study deeply sequenced the blood TCR repertoires of several healthy adults. Between about 0.85 and 8.9 billion PBMCs per donor were obtained by leukapheresis. To increase sequencing depth and limit assay-specific biases, different laboratories used diverse techniques to prepare libraries and sequence TCR repertoires.

Reading from cysteine to phenylalanine, the CDR3 counts 16 amino acids. Only the CDR3 DNA is retained, 48 bases long and in frame from the first base. Study-wide conclusions, independent of this receptor: Pairwise subsampling indicated that sequencing depth was expected to affect the degree of clonotype sharing among donors. Naive subsets generally had larger estimated clonotype richness than memory subsets did. Higher generation probabilities were observed for clonotypes shared by all four sorted-subset donors than for non-shared clonotypes. Sampling was restricted to blood, and TCR repertoires in tissues likely differ from the TCR repertoires found in blood. Because the study included a small number of donors, the genetic and exposure-history diversity represented was limited. Incomplete sequencing was indicated by rarefaction of sorted-subset datasets, despite the large sequencing depth. Across a handful of donors, 4.5% to 6.5% of naive CD4, 3% to 3.5% of naive CD8, about 2% of memory CD4, and under 0.45% of memory CD8 clonotypes were shared.

TCR CDR3 regions were amplified from genomic DNA by multiplex PCR using the deep immunoSEQ assay. Genomic DNA extracted from each cell subset was distributed evenly over all wells of several immunoSEQ 96-well plates, and each plate served as one replicate. For sorted subsets, each replicate PCR was loaded with about 200 ng genomic DNA, equivalent to 30,000 or so T cell genomes. The purified libraries were quantified using a Qubit 3.0 fluorometer, sized with a Bioanalyzer 2100, and then quantified again using the KAPA Library Quantification kit. A separate single-read 150-cycle Illumina NextSeq 550 flow cell was used to sequence each immunoSEQ 96-well plate. From the authors' description of their analysis: Because the immunoSEQ output held only junctional sequences and lacked quality scores, the filtering could not match the filtering applied to full-length reads. Sequences were annotated with PyIR, a Python wrapper for IgBLAST v1.9, and V/J genes and CDR3 were assigned using IMGT germline references. Any read was removed if the V/J assignment was weak (E-value above 1e-6), the CDR3 was missing, or the read contained stop codons, out-of-frame junctions, or ambiguous translated residues. V3J clonotypes were defined by identical inferred V gene, J gene, and CDR3 amino acid sequence. The percentage overlap between two repertoires was calculated by dividing the number of shared unique clonotypes by the size of the smaller repertoire. Three approaches were used to assess repertoire richness: RTK rarefaction, the Chao1 estimator, and Recon v2.1 estimates of unobserved clonotypes. OLGA was used to compute generation probabilities for all TCRbeta clonotypes that the gDNA method yielded from a few donors. Sourced from immuneACCESS, this table was stored by TCRdb with only in-frame sequences that have V and J called. A share of the clones is absent; for the studies checked, an unresolved V gene accounts for under half, and the remainder has no known explanation. V and J calls and clone size come straight from that table; D and trimming were deduced from the DNA. The sample table holds some 2,500,000 clones, of which 93% were seen once. The leading ten clones occupy roughly 0.39% of the sample.

Donors were healthy HIV-negative adults with no recently reported acute infections or vaccinations. Every donor was a Caucasian adult living in Nashville, Tennessee, USA. CD4+ T cells were enriched by magnetic negative selection; naive cells were then positively selected on CD45RA, and the negative fraction formed the memory subset. Blood was obtained by leukapheresis, after which PBMCs were separated by Ficoll-Histopaque density gradient centrifugation and cryopreserved in liquid nitrogen vapor phase. Analytical flow cytometry was used to check the purity and quantity of every magnetically sorted T cell population. Genomic DNA was isolated from every sorted fraction and measured by UV absorbance on a Nanodrop 2000c.

This sequence originates from a man between 18 and 35 years old in good health. Some clones in this sample may be carry-over from other donors' samples. The chain is made from TRBV21-1 and TRBJ1-1. TRBV21-1 is a documented pseudogene. Sequencing used naive CD4+ T cells from PBMCs. The intended sense of this specimen's cell subset or site label: CD45RA+ positively selected. The sequenced DNA: TGTGCCAGCAGTAGGTCCGGGGTGAGGGGGAACACTGAAGCTTTCTTT. This yields the protein CASSRSGVRGNTEAFF.